Below are 20 T cell receptor beta chains sequenced from a single sample in a study of cytomegalovirus exposure and HLA in healthy donors. The PCR was carried out with 60 Vbeta primers and 13 Jbeta primers. Generated by immunoSEQ multiplex PCR, the TCRdb table keeps only in-frame clones and is missing some. Its clone listing holds under 65,000 clones. Sequenced: PBMCs. The receptors were sampled from a woman aged 35 to 49 in good health and CMV-seronegative.

The chain is built from TRBV11-2 and TRBJ1-1; TRBD1 matches at 7 bases. The CDR3 consists of 13 residues. V lost 11 bases, J lost 1 base, and 7 bases stayed unmatched. The germline V gene encodes CDR1 SGHAT and CDR2 FQNNGV. The CDR3 DNA reads TGTGCCGATTCCAGGGGGGCGAACACTGAAGCTTTCTTT. Its protein is CADSRGANTEAFF.

The chain carries TRBV5-1 and TRBJ2-5; perhaps TRBD2 as D (6 bases). V was clipped by 7 bases and J by 5 bases, with 18 bases between them. CDR1 SGHRS and CDR2 YFSETQ come from the germline V gene. This CDR3 spans 14 amino acids. CDR3 region: CASSAEGRRETQYF. CDR3 in DNA: TGCGCCAGCTCAGCGGAGGGGCGTCGGGAGACCCAGTACTTC. Using reference TRBV5-1 and TRBJ2-5 for the parts outside the CDR3, the full variable domain is KAGVTQTPRYLIKTRGQQVTLSCSPISGHRSVSWYQQTPGQGLQFLFEYFSETQRNKGNFPGRFSGRQFSNSRSEMNVSTLELGDSALYLCASSAEGRRETQYFGPGTRLLVL.

This chain links TRBV5-1 with TRBJ1-1; 10 bases line up with TRBD1. CDR3 length: 16 amino acids. Germline CDR1 reads SGHRS; CDR2 reads YFSETQ. The V and J ends lost 0 bases and 2 bases, in that order; junction bases with no gene match: 4. Here the CDR3 reads CASSLGDRGVNTEAFF. The CDR3 DNA reads as TGCGCCAGCAGCTTGGGGGACAGGGGCGTCAACACTGAAGCTTTCTTT. The complete variable domain, with remaining parts taken from reference TRBV5-1 and TRBJ1-1, reads KAGVTQTPRYLIKTRGQQVTLSCSPISGHRSVSWYQQTPGQGLQFLFEYFSETQRNKGNFPGRFSGRQFSNSRSEMNVSTLELGDSALYLCASSLGDRGVNTEAFFGQGTRLTVV.

The rearrangement uses TRBV28 and TRBJ1-1, with TRBD1 as a possible D gene (5 bases). V dropped 5 bases and J dropped 4 bases, with 17 bases sitting between them. The CDR3 extends over 15 amino acids. CDR1 MDHEN and CDR2 SYDVKM come from the germline V gene. The CDR3 DNA reads as TGTGCCAGCAGTCCGGGGCCGGGAGGGAGCACTGAAGCTTTCTTT. This gives the protein CASSPGPGGSTEAFF.

The chain joins TRBV19 to TRBJ1-1; 12 bases are shared with TRBD1. The germline gives CDR1 LNHDA, CDR2 SQIVND (reference sequence). The CDR3 is made up of 16 amino acids. The trim removed 5 bases at V and 11 bases at J, leaving 15 bases unmatched. The CDR3 bases are TGTGCCAGTAGTCTACAACTCGGGACAGGGGGCGCGAGGGCTTTCTTT. Protein sequence: CASSLQLGTGGARAFF.

This chain joins TRBV19 and TRBJ1-2, with a possible D match to TRBD1 (6 bases). V lost 3 bases, J lost 1 base, and 15 bases lay in between. The germline CDR1 and CDR2 sequences are LNHDA and SQIVND (reference sequence). This CDR3 comprises 16 residues. The CDR3 sequence: CASSIKQGFGNYGYTF. The CDR3 coding sequence is TGTGCCAGTAGTATTAAACAGGGATTTGGTAACTATGGCTACACCTTC.

This chain uses TRBV25-1 with TRBJ2-7; D is perhaps TRBD2 (5 bases). Trimming pared 6 bases from V and 5 bases from J, leaving 8 bases between. This CDR3 has 11 residues. CDR1 and CDR2 (germline): MGHDK, SYGVNS. The DNA of the CDR3 is TGTGCCAGCAGGGAGGTCAACGAGCAGTACTTC. Translating gives CASREVNEQYF.

The chain joins TRBV5-6 to TRBJ2-5; 7 bases match TRBD1. Unmatched junction bases numbered 6, after V lost 3 bases and J lost 4 bases. The CDR3 loop spans 14 amino acids. The germline CDR1 and CDR2 sequences are SGHDT and YYEEEE. CDR3 sequence (DNA): TGTGCCAGCAGCTCGAAGGGGGCGGGAGAGACCCAGTACTTC. Encoded protein: CASSSKGAGETQYF.

The V gene is TRBV6-1, the J gene TRBJ2-7, with TRBD2 identical over 10 bases. Germline CDR1 and CDR2: MNHNS and SASEGT. The CDR3 loop spans 14 amino acids. The V segment lost 11 bases and the J segment 6 bases; nucleotides outside the gene matches: 13. CDR3 nucleotide sequence: TGTGCCTGCCAGGAACTAGCGGGGACGGGCGAGCAGTACTTC. Translation gives CACQELAGTGEQYF.

CDR3 sequence: CASSFQRGLHTDTQYF. As DNA, the CDR3 is TGTGCCAGCAGCTTCCAGCGGGGGCTCCACACAGATACGCAGTATTTT. The chain carries TRBV11-2 and TRBJ2-3; 8 bases align to TRBD2. The germline gives CDR1 SGHAT, CDR2 FQNNGV. The V and J ends lost 3 bases and 2 bases, in that order; junction bases with no gene match: 7. This CDR3 contains 16 residues.

The chain has TRBV6-4 and TRBJ1-6, with 10 nucleotides matching TRBD1. Germline V CDR1 and CDR2: MRHNA, SNTAGT. The CDR3 contains 13 residues. V shed 7 bases, J shed 10 bases, and the junction held 4 bases outside the gene matches. The CDR3 DNA reads as TGTGCCAGCAAACGGGGACAGGGGTCACCCCTCCACTTT. It encodes CASKRGQGSPLHF.

The chain links TRBV29-1 to TRBJ2-3; tentatively, D is TRBD2 (6 bases). The CDR3 has 11 residues. V lost 6 bases to trimming and J lost 5 bases, with 9 bases between them. From germline, CDR1 is SQVTM and CDR2 ANQGSEA. CDR3: CSVRAGDTQYF. The DNA of the CDR3 is TGCAGCGTCAGAGCGGGAGATACGCAGTATTTT.

The chain's CDR3 is CASSLVGYEQYF. DNA of the CDR3: TGTGCCAGCAGCTTAGTCGGCTACGAGCAGTACTTC. The chain employs TRBV11-2 and TRBJ2-7; D gene uncertain. The CDR3 length is 12 residues. The germline V and J ends were trimmed by 1 base and 3 bases, with 4 bases remaining between them. Germline V gives CDR1 SGHAT, CDR2 FQNNGV.

The genes are TRBV11-3 and TRBJ2-2; D possibly corresponds to TRBD2 (5 bases). Trimming removed 5 bases from V and 4 bases from J, with 14 bases in between. CDR1 is SGHNT, CDR2 YENEEA, per germline. The CDR3 is made up of 15 amino acids. The CDR3 spells CASSTTGRGTGELFF. The CDR3 DNA sequence: TGTGCCAGCAGCACGACTGGCCGGGGCACCGGGGAGCTGTTTTTT.

The chain combines TRBV28 with TRBJ1-2; 11 bases are shared with TRBD1. The CDR3 is made up of 14 amino acids. Germline CDR1 reads MDHEN; CDR2 reads SYDVKM. The J segment lost 7 bases and the V segment lost 6 bases, leaving 7 bases of the junction unmatched. This chain's CDR3 is CASSSPGQGGGYTF. In DNA, the CDR3 is TGTGCCAGCAGCTCACCGGGACAGGGGGGTGGCTACACCTTC.

The V gene is TRBV4-3, the J gene TRBJ1-6; D gene ambiguous. Trimming stripped 0 bases from V and 10 bases from J, with 10 bases between. Germline assignment: CDR1 LGHNA and CDR2 YSLEER. The length of the CDR3 is 14 residues. The CDR3 bases are TGCGCCAGCAGCCAAGAGCGTGGTCCCTCACCCCTCCACTTT. It codes for CASSQERGPSPLHF.

The chain carries TRBV6-1 and TRBJ2-2; 8 nucleotides match TRBD1. The CDR3 is 15 amino acids. Germline V gene sequence: CDR1 MNHNS, CDR2 SASEGT. J gave up 6 bases and V 5 bases, and 8 bases lay outside the gene matches. Here the CDR3 reads CASSWTGITSGELFF. The CDR3 DNA follows: TGTGCCAGCAGTTGGACAGGGATCACCTCCGGGGAGCTGTTTTTT.

The chain couples TRBV19 to TRBJ2-2, with no clear D. V was trimmed by 5 bases and J by 7 bases, leaving 8 bases between them. The CDR3 extends over 12 amino acids. Per the germline V gene, CDR1 is LNHDA and CDR2 is SQIVND (reference sequence). In DNA, the CDR3 is TGTGCCAGTAGTCCCCTATTCGGGGAGCTGTTTTTT. It is translated as CASSPLFGELFF.

V is TRBV7-9 and J is TRBJ1-1; TRBD1 might be the D (5 bases). V was cut by 5 bases and J by 5 bases, with 15 bases left in between. Germline lookup yields CDR1 SEHNR and CDR2 FQNEAQ (reference sequence). The CDR3 sequence is 14 residues long. Here the CDR3 DNA reads TGTGCCAGCAGCCTAGGCAGGGAGGGGACTGAAGCTTTCTTT. It codes for CASSLGREGTEAFF. Full variable domain (remainder filled in from reference TRBV7-9 and TRBJ1-1): DTGVSQNPRHKITKRGQNVTFRCDPISEHNRLYWYRQTLGQGPEFLTYFQNEAQLEKSRLLSDRFSAERPKGSFSTLEIQRTEQGDSAMYLCASSLGREGTEAFFGQGTRLTVV.

V usage is TRBV9 and J usage is TRBJ1-1; no clear D. The CDR3 loop spans 15 amino acids. V was trimmed by 2 bases and J by 0 bases, leaving 11 bases between them. Germline CDR1 and CDR2: SGDLS and YYNGEE. The CDR3 sequence is CASSVGGLMNTEAFF. In DNA form, the CDR3 reads TGTGCCAGCAGCGTGGGAGGGCTGATGAACACTGAAGCTTTCTTT.